These 21 T cell receptor beta chains share one sample of origin, sequenced in a study of blood T cell repertoires in COVID-19. Some clones are missing from TCRdb's copy, which holds only in-frame ones; the method was immunoSEQ multiplex PCR. The repertoire consists of about 130,000 clones, with 83% occurring once and the leading ten covering over 15%. Sequencing was performed on PBMCs or T cells enriched from blood (not recorded which). The receptors here all came from a man aged 25 to 45 who had recovered from COVID-19.

The rearrangement joins TRBV28 to TRBJ2-1; a possible D gene is TRBD2 (5 bases). CDR1 and CDR2 from the germline V gene are MDHEN and SYDVKM. The CDR3 is 14 amino acids. V lost 5 bases to trimming and J lost 4 bases, with 12 bases between them. This chain's CDR3 is CASSALALYNEQFF. DNA of the CDR3: TGTGCCAGCAGTGCCTTAGCGCTTTACAATGAGCAGTTCTTC.

The genes are TRBV18 and TRBJ2-1, with 8 bases aligning to TRBD2. V was pared by 0 bases and J by 8 bases, with 6 bases of the junction left unmatched. The germline V gene encodes CDR1 KGHSH and CDR2 LQKENI. The CDR3 sequence is 15 residues long. The CDR3 protein is CASSPPGLGSDEQFF. The CDR3 DNA sequence: TGTGCCAGCTCACCACCGGGACTAGGCAGCGATGAGCAGTTCTTC.

Regarding this clone: One end of the junction does not line up with germline, which may come from a read error. The J gene is TRBJ1-4, the V gene TRBV6-5; weak D call: TRBD1 (6 bases). The germline CDR1 and CDR2 sequences are MNHEY and SVGAGI. The CDR3 totals 14 residues. DNA of the CDR3: TGTGCCAGCAGTTTAGGGACAACAAATGAAAAACTGTTTTTT. Amino acid sequence: CASSLGTTNEKLFF.

The chain couples TRBV2 to TRBJ1-1, with D possibly TRBD1 on 5 matching bases. Germline V gene sequence: CDR1 SNHLY, CDR2 FYNNEI. CDR3 size: 14 residues. Between the trimmed V and J ends, which lost 3 bases and 0 bases, there was a span of 8 bases. The CDR3 DNA sequence: TGTGCCAGCAGTGATACAGGCGTGAACACTGAAGCTTTCTTT. Its translation is CASSDTGVNTEAFF.

The rearrangement uses TRBV19 and TRBJ2-7; D may be TRBD2 (5 bases). This CDR3 spans 13 amino acids. V lost 3 bases and J lost 2, with 8 bases in between. Germline-derived CDR1 and CDR2 are LNHDA and SQIVND (reference sequence). The CDR3 region has the DNA TGTGCCAGTAGTATCGGGATTACCTACGAGCAGTACGTC. Translation gives CASSIGITYEQYV.

Worth noting for this clone: Other DNA sequences from this sample encode an identical CDR3 as well. This sequence joins TRBV11-3 and TRBJ2-3; D is undetermined. V was cut by 0 bases and J by 2 bases, with 6 bases left in between. Germline CDR1 and CDR2: SGHNT and YENEEA. The CDR3 consists of 14 residues. CDR3 coding DNA: TGTGCCAGCAGCTTAGATCTTAACACAGATACGCAGTATTTT. Residues: CASSLDLNTDTQYF.

The rearrangement joins TRBV29-1 to TRBJ2-3; 10 bases match TRBD2. Germline V gene sequence: CDR1 SQVTM, CDR2 ANQGSEA. This CDR3 is built from 14 residues. J gave up 3 bases and V 5 bases, and 5 bases lay outside the gene matches. In DNA, the CDR3 is TGCAGCGTTACAAGCGGGAGGGCTACAGATACGCAGTATTTT. Translated, it gives CSVTSGRATDTQYF.

The chain joins TRBV3-1 (or the pseudogene TRBV3-2) to TRBJ2-2, with TRBD2 identical over 16 bases. V shed 0 bases and J 1 base; nucleotides not matched to a gene: 2. There are 19 residues in the CDR3. Germline assignment: CDR1 LGHDT and CDR2 YNNKEL (reference sequence). The CDR3 sequence: CASSQEGLAGGMNTGELFF. The CDR3 DNA reads TGTGCCAGCAGCCAAGAGGGACTAGCGGGAGGGATGAACACCGGGGAGCTGTTTTTT.

V and J are TRBV19 and TRBJ1-1; 9 bases match TRBD1. J lost 2 bases, V lost 7 bases, and 8 bases had no gene match. The CDR3 runs to 15 residues. In germline, CDR1 is LNHDA, CDR2 SQIVND (reference sequence). CDR3 in DNA: TGTGCCAGTAAAGACAGGGGGGCGGGTAACACTGAAGCTTTCTTT. Protein sequence: CASKDRGAGNTEAFF.

The V and J genes are TRBV11-2 and TRBJ2-4; 12 bases are shared with TRBD2. Germline loops: CDR1 SGHAT, CDR2 FQNNGV. The CDR3 has 16 amino acids. The J segment lost 6 bases and the V segment lost 3 bases, leaving 6 bases of the junction unmatched. The DNA for the CDR3 is TGTGCCAGCAGCTTGACTAGCGGGAGATCGGCAAACATTCAGTACTTC. This gives the protein CASSLTSGRSANIQYF.

The rearrangement links TRBV5-4 to TRBJ2-5; 12 bases match TRBD2. Germline lookup yields CDR1 SGHNT and CDR2 YYREEE (reference sequence). V was clipped by 3 bases and J by 5 bases; unmatched bases: 5. This CDR3 contains 15 residues. The chain's CDR3 is CASSSRLAGAETQYF. The CDR3 DNA follows: TGTGCCAGCAGCTCCCGACTAGCGGGGGCCGAGACCCAGTACTTC.

CDR3 protein: CASSMWTSGSSSEQFF. The CDR3 coding sequence is TGTGCCAGTAGTATGTGGACTAGCGGGAGTTCGAGTGAGCAGTTCTTC. The V call is TRBV19, the J call TRBJ2-1; TRBD2 agrees at 13 bases. The CDR3 contains 16 residues. V shed 3 bases, J shed 9 bases, and the junction held 8 bases outside the gene matches. From germline, CDR1 is LNHDA and CDR2 SQIVND (reference sequence). The full variable domain, its missing parts supplied by reference TRBV19 and TRBJ2-1, is DGGITQSPKYLFRKEGQNVTLSCEQNLNHDAMYWYRQDPGQGLRLIYYSQIVNDFQKGDIAEGYSVSREKKESFPLTVTSAQKNPTAFYLCASSMWTSGSSSEQFFGPGTRLTVL.

The rearrangement uses TRBV5-6 and TRBJ1-2, with TRBD1 identical over 8 bases. V trimming: 0 bases; J trimming: 7 bases; junction bases outside the gene matches: 2. CDR3 length: 13 amino acids. Germline V lookup: CDR1 SGHDT, CDR2 YYEEEE. CDR3 residues: CASSLAQGAGYTF. In nucleotides, the CDR3 is TGTGCCAGCAGCTTGGCGCAGGGGGCTGGCTACACCTTC.

V and J are TRBV4-2 and TRBJ2-1; D is ambiguous. The germline CDR1 and CDR2 sequences are LGHNA and YNFKEQ. Trimming removed 5 bases from V and 0 bases from J, with 8 bases in between. This CDR3 comprises 14 residues. The CDR3 nucleotides are TGTGCCAGCAGCAAACAGAGCTCCTACAATGAGCAGTTCTTC. It specifies CASSKQSSYNEQFF.

CDR3 sequence: CASSPSTIENTEAFF. The CDR3 DNA sequence: TGTGCCAGCTCACCGTCGACAATCGAGAACACTGAAGCTTTCTTT. This chain links TRBV18 with TRBJ1-1, with D uncertain. The length of the CDR3 is 15 residues. Germline values: CDR1 KGHSH, CDR2 LQKENI. Between the trimmed V and J ends, which lost 3 bases and 1 base, there was a span of 12 bases.

This clone was seen a handful of times. The V call is TRBV2, the J call TRBJ2-1, with a possible D match to TRBD2 (6 bases). The CDR3 runs to 15 residues. V was cut by 5 bases and J by 4 bases, with 15 bases left in between. Germline CDR1 and CDR2: SNHLY and FYNNEI. The CDR3 DNA reads TGTGCCAGCAGTACCGGGACTCAGAGGTACAATGAGCAGTTCTTC. As protein: CASSTGTQRYNEQFF.

The V call is TRBV12-5, the J call TRBJ2-5, with TRBD1 matching 9 bases. V was clipped by 7 bases and J by 2 bases; unmatched bases: 8. Per the germline V gene, CDR1 is LGHNT and CDR2 is FRNRAP. The CDR3 is 15 amino acids. In DNA form, the CDR3 reads TGTGCTAGTGCCCTGGGACAGGGTCAACAAGAGACCCAGTACTTC. Translation gives CASALGQGQQETQYF.

J is TRBJ1-2 and V is TRBV3-1 (or the pseudogene TRBV3-2), with D unclear. In germline, CDR1 is LGHDT, CDR2 YNNKEL (reference sequence). The CDR3 sequence is 16 residues long. V was clipped by 0 bases and J by 3 bases, with 14 bases between them. The CDR3 here is CASSQDWSKRDYGYTF. The CDR3, as DNA: TGTGCCAGCAGCCAAGACTGGTCCAAGCGGGACTATGGCTACACCTTC.

The V call is TRBV6-5, the J call TRBJ1-2; the match to TRBD1 covers 7 bases. The CDR3 sequence is 15 residues long. The junction had 12 bases not matched to a gene; V was cut back by 5 bases and J by 6 bases. The germline V gene encodes CDR1 MNHEY and CDR2 SVGAGI. The CDR3 DNA is TGTGCCAGCAGTCCCCAGGGGGGAAAGGGAAATGGCTACACCTTC. Translation gives CASSPQGGKGNGYTF.

CDR3 loop: CASSLGQGWITDTQYF. CDR3 in DNA: TGTGCCAGCAGCCTGGGGCAGGGATGGATCACAGATACGCAGTATTTT. The chain links TRBV9 to TRBJ2-3, with D possibly matching TRBD1 (5 bases). The V end was cut by 4 bases, the J end by 2 bases, with 17 bases between. The CDR3 sequence is 16 residues long. Germline assignment: CDR1 SGDLS and CDR2 YYNGEE.

CDR3 residues: CASRGQGSYHEQYV. As DNA, the CDR3 is TGTGCCAGCAGGGGACAGGGGTCTTACCACGAGCAGTACGTC. This chain uses TRBV27 with TRBJ2-7, with 10 bases lining up with TRBD1. Germline trimming cut 6 bases from V and 5 bases from J; bases unmatched to any gene: 7. The germline V gene encodes CDR1 MNHEY and CDR2 SMNVEV (reference sequence). The CDR3 spans 14 residues.